Listed here are 13 T cell receptor beta chains from one sample, sequenced in a study of T cell responses to AZD1222 COVID-19 vaccine. TCRdb keeps only in-frame clones here, not all; method: immunoSEQ multiplex PCR. The repertoire holds 210,000 or so clones, with approximately 94% as singletons. The sample consisted of peripheral blood, taken on day 0 of MenACWY control vaccination. The receptors shown here come from an adult in good health.

The chain recombines TRBV12-3 or TRBV12-4 with TRBJ1-2; TRBD1 matches 7 bases. The V gene end was trimmed by 5 bases and the J gene end by 8 bases; junction bases not matched to a gene: 8. CDR3 length equals 13 residues. The CDR3 protein is CASSVRGARGYTF. The CDR3 DNA follows: TGTGCCAGCAGTGTCAGGGGGGCGCGAGGCTACACCTTC.

The gene calls are TRBV2 and TRBJ1-5; 8 positions match TRBD1. This CDR3 comprises 14 residues. CDR1 and CDR2 (germline): SNHLY, FYNNEI. The V segment lost 5 bases and the J segment 7 bases; nucleotides outside the gene matches: 7. CDR3 DNA: TGTGCCAGCAGTACCGGACAGGGCCGGCAGCCCCAGCATTTT. Its protein product is CASSTGQGRQPQHF.

The chain links TRBV3-1 (or the pseudogene TRBV3-2) to TRBJ2-3; D ambiguous. The CDR3 sequence is 16 residues long. Germline CDR1 reads LGHDT; CDR2 reads YNNKEL (reference sequence). V lost 0 bases, J lost 0 bases, and 10 bases lay in between. The DNA of the CDR3 is TGTGCCAGCAGCCAAGATGAACTGGCTAGCACAGATACGCAGTATTTT. Residues: CASSQDELASTDTQYF.

The chain recombines TRBV5-1 with TRBJ1-6; possible D gene TRBD1, 6 bases. Trimming cost V 0 bases and J 6 bases, with 10 bases left between them. The CDR3 contains 15 residues. The germline CDR1 and CDR2 sequences are SGHRS and YFSETQ. The CDR3 spells CASSLAGGLNSPLHF. In DNA, the CDR3 is TGCGCCAGCAGCTTGGCTGGGGGGCTTAATTCACCCCTCCACTTT.

The chain couples TRBV5-1 to TRBJ1-1; D is undetermined. V dropped 2 bases and J dropped 0 bases, with 8 bases sitting between them. The CDR3 runs to 14 residues. Germline lookup yields CDR1 SGHRS and CDR2 YFSETQ. The CDR3 reads CASSFLGLNTEAFF. The CDR3 nucleotides are TGCGCCAGCAGCTTCCTGGGGTTGAACACTGAAGCTTTCTTT.

The V gene is TRBV5-6, the J gene TRBJ2-6; D not resolved. CDR3 size: 15 residues. V was cut by 2 bases and J by 0 bases, with 6 bases left in between. The V gene's germline CDR1 is SGHDT and CDR2 YYEEEE. CDR3 in DNA: TGTGCCAGCAGCTTTAGAACCTCTGGGGCCAACGTCCTGACTTTC. Its protein is CASSFRTSGANVLTF.

V is TRBV19 and J is TRBJ1-2; no definite D call. V lost 6 bases to trimming and J lost 4 bases, with 18 bases between them. Germline V gene lookup returns CDR1 LNHDA and CDR2 SQIVND (reference sequence). This CDR3 is built from 15 residues. CDR3 protein: CASRTVSEASYGYTF. The DNA of the CDR3 is TGTGCCAGTAGGACCGTGAGTGAAGCCAGCTATGGCTACACCTTC.

V gene TRBV30 combines with J gene TRBJ2-5; D possibly corresponds to TRBD2 (6 bases). V lost 5 bases and J 1 base, leaving 11 bases between the germline ends. There are 13 residues in the CDR3. Germline CDR1 reads GTSNPN; CDR2 reads SVGIG (reference sequence). In DNA form, the CDR3 reads TGTGCCTGGGGGACTCGGCCCCAAGAGACCCAGTACTTC. Translating gives CAWGTRPQETQYF.

The chain is built from TRBV5-4 and TRBJ1-2; TRBD1 is a possible D gene (6 bases). The CDR3 runs 17 residues. Trimming stripped 4 bases from V and 4 bases from J, with 23 bases between. CDR1 is SGHNT, CDR2 YYREEE, per germline (reference sequence). The CDR3 loop reads CASSPDRQATGAYGYTF. As DNA, the CDR3 is TGTGCCAGCAGCCCCGATAGACAGGCAACGGGGGCCTATGGCTACACCTTC.

This chain links TRBV30 with TRBJ2-3; 13 nucleotides match TRBD2. CDR1 is GTSNPN and CDR2 is SVGIG in the germline V gene (reference sequence). With 8 bases clipped from V and 4 bases from J, the junction kept 9 bases outside the gene matches. This CDR3 has 15 residues. The CDR3 is CARTTSGGAADTQYF. CDR3 nucleotides: TGTGCCCGTACCACTAGCGGGGGGGCCGCAGATACGCAGTATTTT.

The V call is TRBV7-9, the J call TRBJ1-2; no firm D call. This CDR3 comprises 16 residues. Germline V lookup: CDR1 SEHNR, CDR2 FQNEAQ (reference sequence). The V end lost 6 bases, the J end lost 4 bases, and 21 bases lay between the germline ends. The CDR3 protein is CASSSSVGNGRYGYTF. CDR3 DNA: TGTGCCAGCAGTTCAAGCGTGGGGAACGGGCGCTATGGCTACACCTTC.

This sequence joins TRBV6-4 and TRBJ2-2; tentative D call: TRBD2 (5 bases). CDR1 is MRHNA and CDR2 is SNTAGT in the germline V gene. Trimming pared 5 bases from V and 8 bases from J, leaving 15 bases between. There are 14 residues in the CDR3. CDR3 region: CASSTGLLGGELFF. The CDR3 nucleotides read TGTGCCAGCAGTACTGGACTTTTAGGAGGGGAGCTGTTTTTT.

In its sample, this clone was seen once. The chain couples TRBV19 to TRBJ1-2; a possible D gene is TRBD1 (5 bases). This CDR3 region has 15 residues. CDR1 is LNHDA and CDR2 is SQIVND in the germline V gene (reference sequence). Between the trimmed V and J ends, which lost 7 bases and 4 bases, there was a span of 19 bases. The CDR3 DNA sequence: TGTGCCAGTACCACTAGGGCAGGGAGTATCTATGGCTACACCTTC. Amino acids: CASTTRAGSIYGYTF.